Sequencing of this T cell receptor (beta chain) was carried out in a study of blood T cells in healthy people across ages. A second about 7 to 12 cycle PCR used barcoded and J-beta primers. MiXCR was run by TCRdb on the 5' RACE reads, yielding one entry per CDR3 protein. The sample has some 1 million distinct CDR3 sequences; less than 50% are singletons. What was sequenced was blood. This receptor was identified in a woman in her fifties or sixties in good health.

CDR3: CASSLYGTGNYGYTF. The CDR3 nucleotides read TGTGCCAGCAGCCTCTACGGGACAGGCAACTATGGCTACACCTTC. The gene calls are TRBV6-5 and TRBJ1-2, with 8 nucleotides matching TRBD1. The CDR3 consists of 15 residues. The ends lost 6 bases at V and 2 bases at J; junction bases unmatched: 8. Germline assignment: CDR1 MNHEY and CDR2 SVGAGI.